This note documents a single T cell receptor beta chain sequence. Its target antigen remains unknown. No base qualities exist here, and no much larger clone lies one base off it. The protocol used for the library was the immunoSEQ multiplex PCR assay. The multiplex PCR relied on a mix of 60 forward primers for TCR Vbeta segments and 13 reverse primers for TCR Jbeta segments. The CDR3 region of rearranged TCR beta genes was amplified from genomic DNA by a multiplex PCR assay. The amplified TCR beta libraries were sequenced on the Illumina HiSeq System as 87-base-pair reads. Processing in the source paper ran as follows. A later analysis tallied around 80 million unique TCR beta chains across the 700 or so repertoires, and some 10 million of those chains were shared by two or more donors. Raw reads were error-corrected and collapsed into unique sequences with a nearest-neighbor algorithm that merged closely related sequences to remove PCR and sequencing errors. Alignment of CDR3 sequences to IMGT reference sequences was used to assign V, D and J gene segments. For a sequence to be retained, at least a six-nucleotide match to both a V gene segment and a J gene segment was required. A rearrangement was called productive if the CDR3 had no stop codons and remained in frame with V and J, and every other rearrangement was called non-productive. CDR3 was defined by IMGT convention, running from the second conserved V-encoded cysteine to the conserved J-encoded phenylalanine. The earlier analysis of some 540 of the donors excluded any sequence lacking an unambiguous match to a single V gene segment. In an earlier analysis of 450 to 700 of the donors, V segments were called functional above 56.7% productive rearrangements and were called segregating when the between-donor standard deviation exceeded 5%. A statistical classification framework was built to diagnose cytomegalovirus status from the catalog of TCR beta chain sequences. In a later analysis, V and J genes were assigned by comparing TCR nucleotide sequences against IMGT/GENE-DB human TR gene sequences. The TCRdist pipeline was used in a later analysis to assign CDR3 sequences and most-parsimonious VDJ recombination scenarios. A later analysis defined each TCR beta chain by its CDR3 amino acid sequence plus V-gene family, and excluded reads lacking a unique V-gene family. As a way to deal with suspected cross-contamination and a sequencing artifact, a later analysis dropped approximately 590 nucleotide sequences that were highly shared and had low generation probability. In a later analysis, a clonal expansion index for each public chain was calculated from normalized within-repertoire ranks of inferred template counts. A later analysis computed generation probabilities with a VDJ recombination model fitted to out-of-frame rearrangements, and checked the results against IGoR. Hypergeometric tests were used in a later analysis to score TCR-TCR, TCR-HLA and TCR-CMV co-occurrence, with a repertoire-size bias correction applied to the TCR pairs. To estimate false discovery rates, a later analysis permuted the HLA or CMV assignments 20 times. In a later analysis, co-occurring TCRs were grouped with DBSCAN, and TCRdist sequence similarity was added when clustering was performed within HLA-allele-positive subsets. For co-occurrence clustering, repertoires with fewer than 30,000 or more than 120,000 public chains were excluded, along with roughly 5 repertoires with anomalous nucleotide sharing. TCRdb stores this immuneACCESS table with in-frame sequences only. Part of the clones is absent; in the studies checked, under half of the shortfall reflects unresolved V genes, and no reason is known for the rest. The V and J calls and clone size come from that table; D and trimming were worked out from the DNA. The sample yields some 120,000 clones; roughly 78% were counted once. The biggest ten clones account for about 6% of the sample.

The cohort consisted of 650 to 850 healthy bone marrow donors. All cohort members were sampled while nominally healthy, although unrecorded immune exposures were likely present. The donor was CMV seronegative and belonged to the group of over 350 seronegative cohort members. A peripheral blood sample was collected from each donor, and TCR beta sequencing was performed on peripheral blood mononuclear cells. The Qiagen DNeasy Blood Extraction Kit was used to extract genomic DNA from the blood cell samples. The sample comes from a study of cytomegalovirus exposure and HLA in healthy donors (dated by TCRdb to the late 2010s). Background on the whole study: An earlier analysis of more than 550 of the donors reported 276 Gb of sequence data and approximately 120 million unique TCR beta sequences obtained from some 200 million T cells. Roughly 300 gigabases of sequencing data and 91 million or so unique TCR sequences made up an early release that covered nearly 650 HLA-typed donors. Of the approximately 400 genotyped donors, 81% fell in the genetic ancestry cluster associated with self-reported Caucasian donors. The aim of the study was to test whether cataloging public T cell receptors could identify signatures of past pathogen exposure. The study profiled the T cell repertoires of hundreds of subjects by immunosequencing and related them to cytomegalovirus serostatus. In addition to the first cohort of 666 subjects, a separate validation cohort of approximately 120 different subjects was used. The study combined high-throughput TCR immunosequencing, statistical association of individual TCRs with disease status, and machine learning to predict cytomegalovirus infection status. A later analysis re-examined previously published TCR beta repertoires from 600 to 700 donors and added high-resolution HLA genotyping to investigate patterns of TCR occurrence. Rather than using new phenotypic data, the later analysis identified candidate immune exposures from TCR beta sequences and from how often those sequences occurred across donors. An earlier analysis of several hundred of the donors applied high-throughput TCR beta sequencing to assess whether each TCR beta V gene segment acted as functional or pseudogenic. Alongside the repertoire data, information on donor age, sex, ethnicity and CMV serostatus was compiled. A later genetic analysis took genome-wide SNP genotypes for about 55% of the 666 donors and used that subset as a discovery cohort. Every repertoire in the discovery cohort had been generated on one and the same sequencing platform. HLA typing covered class I and class II loci at four-digit resolution. Typing coverage differed by locus: A, B, C, DRB1 and DQB1 were typed in roughly 620-640 donors, DQA1 in about 550, DPA1 in some 610, and DPB1 in roughly 470. A few DR-DQ haplotypes were treated as single units for association and clustering because of strong linkage in the cohort. Across under 500 genotyped donors of the cohort, an average of 235,054 unique TCR beta nucleotide sequences per donor were sequenced, and around 20% of those sequences were non-productive. The investigation overall reported the following: A cluster of highly shared sequence variants was judged likely to represent a technical artifact of the sequencing pipeline. A few of the identified cytomegalovirus-associated TCR beta chains were confirmed in vitro to be specific for cytomegalovirus antigens. Several of the top co-occurrence clusters appeared to be linked to parvovirus B19, influenza, CMV and Epstein-Barr virus, according to a later analysis. The presence/absence analyses assumed that sequencing depth was roughly uniform across donors, and that assumption may not be true. A later genetic analysis associated a missense DCLRE1C variant with V-gene and J-gene trimming of TCR beta chains, and an independent cohort replicated the association. The authors suggested that the approach could potentially be extended to other disease states and immunological phenotypes. Because counts were too low, more than 15 rarely observed V segments, including chromosome 9 orphons, were excluded from the earlier analysis of fewer than 650 of the donors. Compared with equally common non-associated chains, HLA-associated TCR beta chains in a later analysis were more clonally expanded and had lower generation probabilities. Immune exposure information for the cohort was limited to CMV serostatus. Only TCR beta chains were sequenced in this cohort, and the absence of alpha or paired-chain data limited detectable features. In a later analysis, the rate of TCR association differed among HLA loci, with DRB1 alleles having the most associated TCRs and HLA-C alleles having the fewest. A total of roughly 160 TCR beta chains were listed by the study as associated with cytomegalovirus. At a false discovery rate of 0.05, a later analysis linked 16,951 TCR beta sequences to specific HLA alleles. Because HLA typing was missing for some donors at each locus, association tests included only the typed subset. A further reported finding was that TCR beta sequences accurately predicted the HLA-A and HLA-B alleles for most subjects in the first cohort. Linkage disequilibrium might explain the correlated functional status among segregating V segments, but an unknown experimental factor could not be ruled out. When HLA alleles, especially DR and DQ, strongly co-occurred, TCR associations were difficult to assign to individual alleles. Most CMV-associated TCR beta chains appeared to be HLA-restricted in a later analysis, and the HLA associations seemed to be driven largely by CMV exposure. A later genetic analysis reported fewer N-insertions in productive TCRs among donors in an Asian-associated ancestry cluster than the roughly 700-donor mean. While some public TCRs were present in many individuals, most TCR sequences turned up only very rarely across donors. In an earlier analysis of 500 to 650 of the donors, most TCR beta V segments appeared in productive rearrangements about 87% or about 30% of the time, broadly matching IMGT annotations. In both the original and validation cohorts, the classifier was reported to diagnose cytomegalovirus status with high specificity and sensitivity.

Sequencing was done on a sample of PBMCs. This TCR derives from a woman in her thirties or forties in good health and CMV-seronegative.

The CDR3 reads CASSLDRGWDEQYF. The DNA reads as follows: TGTGCCAGCAGTTTGGACAGGGGGTGGGACGAGCAGTACTTC. The sequence links TRBV28 to TRBJ2-7; TRBD1 agrees with 10 junctional bases. The germline V gene yields MDHEN for CDR1 and SYDVKM for CDR2. V has 3 bases trimmed and J has 5 bases trimmed; junction bases matching no gene number 4. The CDR3 contains 14 residues, cysteine and phenylalanine counted. Only the CDR3 part of the read is kept: 42 bases, read in frame from the first base.